This T cell receptor beta chain was observed in a study of T-cell reconstitution after alpha-beta-depleted transplantation in children (dated by TCRdb to the mid-2010s). Regarding the study in general: Using TCR repertoire profiling, the study followed T-cell immune reconstitution in a quantitative way in children after TCRalphabeta/CD19-depleted allogeneic hematopoietic cell transplantation. What the work shows at the level of the full study, not this receptor alone: Hyperexpanded clone frequencies declined over subsequent months; after one year, T-cell counts and TCRbeta diversity were mostly attributed to newly produced T cells. In some patients, high TCRbeta diversity at day 60 was attributed to recipient T cells and intrathymic progenitors that had survived conditioning. About two months after transplant, the apparently early recovery of alphabetaT-cell counts reportedly depended on just several hundred clones that had expanded rapidly and came from non-depleted graft cells.

As for this clonotype: Its antigen remains unidentified. No base qualities exist here, and no much larger clone lies one base off it.

The treatment or condition label, read with the paper, signifies: allogeneic hematopoietic cell transplantation with graft depleted of TCRalphabeta T cells and CD19 B cells. The transplant recipients were children given TCRalphabeta/CD19-depleted allogeneic hematopoietic cell grafts. The protocol used for the library was PCR. This sample was sequenced with an Illumina HiSeq 2500. TCR library preparation used molecular barcoding, with unique molecular identifiers applied to normalize quantification of the TCRbeta repertoire. Using fastp trimming at Q25 and MiXCR clonotype assembly, TCRdb reanalyzed the public sequencing data and kept in-frame beta chains. Rows are unified per CDR3 protein, each entry keeping the most common DNA and genes. This sample comprises 70,000 to 95,000 distinct CDR3 sequences, around a sixth of them detected only once. 15% to 20% of the sample is taken by the ten largest. From a lookup of the germline V gene, CDR1 and CDR2 are MNHEY and SVGEGT. The CDR3, from cysteine to phenylalanine, totals 16 residues. Only the CDR3 part of the read is kept: 48 bases, read in frame from the first base. Germline trimming: 4 bases from V, 3 bases from J; junction bases outside gene matches: 6.

The chain employs TRBV6-2 or TRBV6-3 and TRBJ2-7, and TRBD2 matches 13 of the central bases. This specimen consisted of PBMCs, mostly from graft donor cells, obtained 180 days after TCRalphabeta/CD19-depleted stem cell transplant. The source is a male patient aged 2-9 years who had a stem cell transplant for acute lymphoblastic leukemia, so the T cells may come from the graft donor. The CDR3 protein is CASSLYGTSGVYEQYF. The DNA sequence is as follows: TGTGCCAGCAGTTTATACGGGACTAGCGGGGTCTACGAGCAGTACTTC.